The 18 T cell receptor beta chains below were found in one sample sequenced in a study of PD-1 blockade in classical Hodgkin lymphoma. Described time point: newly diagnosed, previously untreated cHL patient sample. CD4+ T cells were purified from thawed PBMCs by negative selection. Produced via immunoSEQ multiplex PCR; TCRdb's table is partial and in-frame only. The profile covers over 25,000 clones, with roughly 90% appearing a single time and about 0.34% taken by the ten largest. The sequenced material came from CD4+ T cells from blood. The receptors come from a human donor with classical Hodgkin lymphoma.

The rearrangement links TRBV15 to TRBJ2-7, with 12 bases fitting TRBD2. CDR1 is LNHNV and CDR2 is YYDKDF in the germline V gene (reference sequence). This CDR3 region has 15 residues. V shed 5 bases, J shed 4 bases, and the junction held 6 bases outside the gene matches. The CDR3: CATSVTTSGSYEQYF. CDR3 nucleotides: TGTGCCACCAGCGTGACGACTAGCGGGAGTTACGAGCAGTACTTC.

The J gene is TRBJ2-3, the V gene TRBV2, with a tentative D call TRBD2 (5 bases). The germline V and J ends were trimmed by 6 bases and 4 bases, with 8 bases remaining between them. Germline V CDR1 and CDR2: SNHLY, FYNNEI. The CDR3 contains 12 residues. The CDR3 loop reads CASRGAADTQYF. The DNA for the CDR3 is TGTGCCAGCAGAGGAGCGGCAGATACGCAGTATTTT. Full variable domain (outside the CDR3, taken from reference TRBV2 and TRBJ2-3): EPEVTQTPSHQVTQMGQEVILRCVPISNHLYFYWYRQILGQKVEFLVSFYNNEISEKSEIFDDQFSVERPDGSNFTLKIRSTKLEDSAMYFCASRGAADTQYFGPGTRLTVL.

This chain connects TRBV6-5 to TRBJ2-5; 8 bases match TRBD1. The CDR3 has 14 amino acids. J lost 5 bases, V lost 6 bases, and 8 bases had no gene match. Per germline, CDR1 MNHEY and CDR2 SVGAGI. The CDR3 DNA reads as TGTGCCAGCAGGGACAGGGCTATAGCGGAGACCCAGTACTTC. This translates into CASRDRAIAETQYF.

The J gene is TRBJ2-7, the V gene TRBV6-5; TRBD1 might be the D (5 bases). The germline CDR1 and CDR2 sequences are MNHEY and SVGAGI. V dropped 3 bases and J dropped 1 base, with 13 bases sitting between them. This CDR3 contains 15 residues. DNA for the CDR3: TGTGCCAGCAGTTATTCGGTTGACAGTTCCTACGAGCAGTACTTC. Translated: CASSYSVDSSYEQYF.

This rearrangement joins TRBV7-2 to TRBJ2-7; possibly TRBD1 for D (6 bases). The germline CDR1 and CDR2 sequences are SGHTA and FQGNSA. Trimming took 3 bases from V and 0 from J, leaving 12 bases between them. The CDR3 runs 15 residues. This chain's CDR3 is CASSFGTGPSYEQYF. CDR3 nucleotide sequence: TGTGCCAGCAGCTTTGGCACAGGGCCCTCCTACGAGCAGTACTTC.

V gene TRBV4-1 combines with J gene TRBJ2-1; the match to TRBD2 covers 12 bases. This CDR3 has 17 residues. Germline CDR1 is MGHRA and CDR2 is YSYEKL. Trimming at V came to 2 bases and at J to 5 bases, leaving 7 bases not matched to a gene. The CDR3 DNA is TGCGCCAGCAGCCAAAAGACTAGCGGGAGTGTCCACAATGAGCAGTTCTTC. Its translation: CASSQKTSGSVHNEQFF.

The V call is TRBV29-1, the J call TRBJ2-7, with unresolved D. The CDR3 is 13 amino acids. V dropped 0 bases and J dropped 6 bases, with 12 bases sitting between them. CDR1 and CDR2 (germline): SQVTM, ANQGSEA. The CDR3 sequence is CSVEERRFSEQYF. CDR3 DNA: TGCAGCGTTGAAGAAAGACGGTTTTCCGAGCAGTACTTC.

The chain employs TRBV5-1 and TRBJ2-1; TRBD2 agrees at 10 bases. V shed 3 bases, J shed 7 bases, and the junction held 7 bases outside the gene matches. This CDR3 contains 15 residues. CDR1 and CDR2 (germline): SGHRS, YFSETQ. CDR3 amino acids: CASSSGLAVRNEQFF. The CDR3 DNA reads TGCGCCAGCAGCTCAGGACTAGCGGTCAGGAATGAGCAGTTCTTC.

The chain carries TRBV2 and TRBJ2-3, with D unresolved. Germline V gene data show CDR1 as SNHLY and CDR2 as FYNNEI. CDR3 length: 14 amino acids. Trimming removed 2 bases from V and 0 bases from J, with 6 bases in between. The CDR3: CASSELTSTDTQYF. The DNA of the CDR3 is TGTGCCAGCAGTGAACTCACAAGCACAGATACGCAGTATTTT.

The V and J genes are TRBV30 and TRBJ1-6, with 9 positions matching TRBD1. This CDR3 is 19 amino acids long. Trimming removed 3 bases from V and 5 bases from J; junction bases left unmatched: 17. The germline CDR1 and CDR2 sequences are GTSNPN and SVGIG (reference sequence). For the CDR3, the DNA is TGTGCCTGGAGCACACCGGGACAGGGAGGTTCTTCCGATAATTCACCCCTCCACTTT. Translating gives CAWSTPGQGGSSDNSPLHF. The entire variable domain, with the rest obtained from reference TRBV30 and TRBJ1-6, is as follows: SQTIHQWPATLVQPVGSPLSLECTVEGTSNPNLYWYRQAAGRGLQLLFYSVGIGQISSEVPQNLSASRPQDRQFILSSKKLLLSDSGFYLCAWSTPGQGGSSDNSPLHFGNGTRLTVT.

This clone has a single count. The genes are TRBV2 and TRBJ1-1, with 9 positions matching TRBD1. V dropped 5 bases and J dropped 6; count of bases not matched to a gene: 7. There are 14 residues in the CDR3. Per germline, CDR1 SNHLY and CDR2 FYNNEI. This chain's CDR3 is CASSWTGAGAEAFF. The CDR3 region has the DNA TGTGCCAGCAGTTGGACAGGGGCGGGGGCTGAAGCTTTCTTT.

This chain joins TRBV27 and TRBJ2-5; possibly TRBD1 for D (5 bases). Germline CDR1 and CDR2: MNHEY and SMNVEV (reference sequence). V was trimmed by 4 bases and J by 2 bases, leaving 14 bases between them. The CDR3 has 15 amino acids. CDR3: CASSYNPDKQETQYF. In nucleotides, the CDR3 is TGTGCCAGCAGTTACAATCCGGACAAACAAGAGACCCAGTACTTC.

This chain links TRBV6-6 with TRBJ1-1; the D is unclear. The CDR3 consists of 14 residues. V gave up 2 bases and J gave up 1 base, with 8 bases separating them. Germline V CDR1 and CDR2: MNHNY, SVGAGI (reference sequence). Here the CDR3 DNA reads TGTGCCAGCAGTTACACGGGCAGGAACACTGAAGCTTTCTTT. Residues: CASSYTGRNTEAFF.

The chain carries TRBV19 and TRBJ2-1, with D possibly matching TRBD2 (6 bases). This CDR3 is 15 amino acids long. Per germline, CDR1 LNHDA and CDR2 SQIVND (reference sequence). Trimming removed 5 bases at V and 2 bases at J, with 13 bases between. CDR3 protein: CASSALALTYNEQFF. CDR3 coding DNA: TGTGCCAGTAGTGCACTAGCTCTTACCTACAATGAGCAGTTCTTC.

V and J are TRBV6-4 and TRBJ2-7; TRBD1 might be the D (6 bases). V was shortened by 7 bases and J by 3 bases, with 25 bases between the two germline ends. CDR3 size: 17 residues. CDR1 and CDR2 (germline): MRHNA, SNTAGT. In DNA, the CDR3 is TGTGCCAGCATTCGACCTCCGGACAGCCGCCTCCTCTACGAGCAGTACTTC. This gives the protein CASIRPPDSRLLYEQYF.

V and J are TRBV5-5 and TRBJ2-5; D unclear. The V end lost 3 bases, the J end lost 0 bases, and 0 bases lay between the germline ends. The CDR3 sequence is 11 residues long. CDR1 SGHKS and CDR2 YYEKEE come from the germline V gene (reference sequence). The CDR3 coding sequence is TGTGCCAGCAGCTACCAAGAGACCCAGTACTTC. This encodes CASSYQETQYF.

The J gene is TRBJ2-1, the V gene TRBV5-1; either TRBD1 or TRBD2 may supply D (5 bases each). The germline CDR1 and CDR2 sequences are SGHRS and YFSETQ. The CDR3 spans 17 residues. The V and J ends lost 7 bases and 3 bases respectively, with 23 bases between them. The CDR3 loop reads CASGYLGRGRVYNEQFF. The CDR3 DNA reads TGCGCCAGCGGCTACCTGGGTCGGGGCAGAGTCTACAATGAGCAGTTCTTC.

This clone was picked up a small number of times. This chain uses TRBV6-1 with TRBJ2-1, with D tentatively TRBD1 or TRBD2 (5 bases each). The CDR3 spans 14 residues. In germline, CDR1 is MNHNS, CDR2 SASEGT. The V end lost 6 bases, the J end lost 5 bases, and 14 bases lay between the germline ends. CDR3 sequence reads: CASRLTGAHNEQFF. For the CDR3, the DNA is TGTGCCAGCAGACTCACCGGGGCCCACAATGAGCAGTTCTTC.